One sample yielded the 21 T cell receptor beta chains listed below, sequenced in a study of cytomegalovirus exposure and HLA in healthy donors. Researchers ran the PCR with 60 Vbeta and 13 Jbeta primers. Assay: immunoSEQ multiplex PCR; the TCRdb copy retains only in-frame clones and omits some. This sample has around 100,000 clones, with 55% to 70% found just once. The sequenced sample consisted of PBMCs. Receptors originate from a woman in her thirties in good health and CMV-seronegative.

The chain employs TRBV11-2 and TRBJ2-7, with TRBD2 identical over 13 bases. The ends lost 3 bases at V and 4 bases at J; junction bases unmatched: 6. This CDR3 spans 16 amino acids. Germline values: CDR1 SGHAT, CDR2 FQNNGV. The CDR3 is CASSFEGTSGKYEQYF. CDR3 nucleotides: TGTGCCAGCAGCTTCGAAGGGACTAGCGGGAAATACGAGCAGTACTTC. Filled out from reference TRBV11-2 and TRBJ2-7, the complete variable domain reads EAGVAQSPRYKIIEKRQSVAFWCNPISGHATLYWYQQILGQGPKLLIQFQNNGVVDDSQLPKDRFSAERLKGVDSTLKIQPAKLEDSAVYLCASSFEGTSGKYEQYFGPGTRLTVT.

This chain joins TRBV5-1 and TRBJ2-2; no definite D call. Germline V CDR1 and CDR2: SGHRS, YFSETQ. Trimming removed 0 bases at V and 4 bases at J, with 13 bases between. The CDR3 has 16 amino acids. CDR3 sequence reads: CASSLGPLGSTGELFF. The CDR3 nucleotides read TGCGCCAGCAGCTTGGGGCCCTTGGGCAGCACCGGGGAGCTGTTTTTT.

The rearrangement joins TRBV4-3 to TRBJ1-2; 8 nucleotides agree with TRBD1. Losses at the gene ends were 4 bases for V and 5 bases for J; bases not matched to a gene: 0. Germline V gene sequence: CDR1 LGHNA, CDR2 YSLEER. The length of the CDR3 is 12 residues. The CDR3 coding sequence is TGCGCCAGCAGCCGGACAGGGTATGGCTACACCTTC. Translation gives CASSRTGYGYTF.

This CDR3 reads CASSFLVNYGYTF. CDR3 bases: TGTGCCAGCAGCTTCTTAGTTAACTATGGCTACACCTTC. V is TRBV5-5 and J is TRBJ1-2, with unresolved D. Trimming stripped 2 bases from V and 1 base from J, with 6 bases between. The germline gives CDR1 SGHKS, CDR2 YYEKEE (reference sequence). The CDR3 has 13 residues.

DNA for the CDR3: TGCGCCAGCAGCCCTACTAGCGTTGAGCAGTTCTTC. Protein: CASSPTSVEQFF. The V and J genes are TRBV4-1 and TRBJ2-1; the match to TRBD2 covers 7 bases. V lost 4 bases and J lost 9; bases outside the gene matches: 3. This CDR3 contains 12 residues. The germline gives CDR1 MGHRA, CDR2 YSYEKL.

This chain connects TRBV14 to TRBJ1-1, with 7 bases aligning to TRBD1. The CDR3 loop spans 13 amino acids. V was pared by 4 bases and J by 4 bases, with 3 bases of the junction left unmatched. Germline CDR1 and CDR2: SGHDN and FVKESK. The CDR3 region has the DNA TGTGCCAGCAGCCTGACAGGGACCACTGAAGCTTTCTTT. As protein: CASSLTGTTEAFF. Supplemented by reference TRBV14 and TRBJ1-1, the full variable domain reads EAGVTQFPSHSVIEKGQTVTLRCDPISGHDNLYWYRRVMGKEIKFLLHFVKESKQDESGMPNNRFLAERTGGTYSTLKVQPAELEDSGVYFCASSLTGTTEAFFGQGTRLTVV.

The chain links TRBV28 to TRBJ1-5; 7 bases are shared with TRBD1. The V gene's germline CDR1 is MDHEN and CDR2 SYDVKM. Trimming cost V 6 bases and J 6 bases; bases outside gene matches: 8. This CDR3 comprises 14 residues. The chain's CDR3 is CASSFRQGGQPQHF. The CDR3 region has the DNA TGTGCCAGCAGCTTCAGACAGGGAGGTCAGCCCCAGCATTTT.

This clone was detected a few times. The chain combines TRBV10-3 with TRBJ2-1; 9 bases are shared with TRBD2. The CDR3 contains 16 residues. Trimming took 4 bases from V and 2 from J; bases not matched to a gene: 6. Per germline, CDR1 ENHRY and CDR2 SYGVKD. The CDR3 DNA sequence: TGTGCCATCAGTGCCAGTAGCGGGGGTACCTACAATGAGCAGTTCTTC. It is translated as CAISASSGGTYNEQFF.

The chain couples TRBV2 to TRBJ2-1; 13 nucleotides match TRBD2. The CDR3 covers 13 residues. Trimming cost V 8 bases and J 6 bases; bases outside gene matches: 1. Germline assignment: CDR1 SNHLY and CDR2 FYNNEI. DNA of the CDR3: TGTGCCAGCCGGACTAGCGGGAGCAATGAGCAGTTCTTC. As protein: CASRTSGSNEQFF. Full variable domain (remainder filled in from reference TRBV2 and TRBJ2-1): EPEVTQTPSHQVTQMGQEVILRCVPISNHLYFYWYRQILGQKVEFLVSFYNNEISEKSEIFDDQFSVERPDGSNFTLKIRSTKLEDSAMYFCASRTSGSNEQFFGPGTRLTVL.

This clone turned up a few times. This chain joins TRBV7-2 and TRBJ2-7; 7 bases line up with TRBD1. V trimming: 0 bases; J trimming: 0 bases; junction bases outside the gene matches: 8. The germline V gene has CDR1 SGHTA and CDR2 FQGNSA. This CDR3 is built from 17 residues. The CDR3 region is CASSLAPGPGGSYEQYF. The DNA of the CDR3 is TGTGCCAGCAGCTTAGCGCCGGGGCCAGGGGGCTCCTACGAGCAGTACTTC.

This clone was observed once. V usage is TRBV4-1 and J usage is TRBJ1-3; TRBD1 might be the D (6 bases). Germline values: CDR1 MGHRA, CDR2 YSYEKL. V was trimmed by 0 bases and J by 2 bases, leaving 14 bases between them. The CDR3 covers 17 residues. The CDR3 nucleotides are TGCGCCAGCAGCCAAGATTTCCAGGGGAGGGCTGGAAACACCATATATTTT. It translates to CASSQDFQGRAGNTIYF.

This chain connects TRBV7-9 to TRBJ1-1; D might be TRBD1 (6 bases). CDR3 length equals 13 residues. Germline CDR1 and CDR2: SEHNR and FQNEAQ (reference sequence). With 3 bases removed from V and 7 bases from J, the gap between germline ends came to 12 bases. The CDR3 here is CASSLVQGVEAFF. DNA for the CDR3: TGTGCCAGCAGCTTGGTACAGGGCGTTGAAGCTTTCTTT.

The chain recombines TRBV7-2 with TRBJ2-3; 8 bases fit TRBD1. The CDR3 loop spans 16 amino acids. Per the germline V gene, CDR1 is SGHTA and CDR2 is FQGNSA. Losses at the gene ends were 5 bases for V and 4 bases for J; bases not matched to a gene: 11. CDR3 coding DNA: TGTGCCAGCAGCGCTCGGACAGGGTGGATCGCAGATACGCAGTATTTT. Its translation: CASSARTGWIADTQYF.

The CDR3 nucleotides are TGTGCCAGCTGGGACAGGGAGTCATATGGCTACACCTTC. It specifies CASWDRESYGYTF. The chain is built from TRBV10-3 and TRBJ1-2; 9 positions agree with TRBD1. With 10 bases clipped from V and 5 bases from J, the junction kept 8 bases outside the gene matches. This CDR3 spans 13 amino acids. Germline assignment: CDR1 ENHRY and CDR2 SYGVKD.

The V call is TRBV5-4, the J call TRBJ2-7, with 7 nucleotides matching TRBD1. The CDR3 totals 17 residues. Germline V gene lookup returns CDR1 SGHNT and CDR2 YYREEE (reference sequence). The V segment lost 0 bases and the J segment 1 base; nucleotides outside the gene matches: 10. CDR3 amino acids: CASSLVTGQRGSYEQYF. The CDR3 DNA is TGTGCCAGCAGCTTGGTAACGGGACAGAGAGGATCCTACGAGCAGTACTTC.

The chain is built from TRBV30 and TRBJ1-2; D may be TRBD1 (5 bases). The CDR3 loop spans 13 amino acids. Between the trimmed V and J ends, which lost 0 bases and 8 bases, there was a span of 13 bases. Germline CDR1 GTSNPN, CDR2 SVGIG (reference sequence). CDR3 nucleotides: TGTGCCTGGAGTGTCGGGCCAGGGTACGGCTACACCTTC. It is translated as CAWSVGPGYGYTF.

This sequence joins TRBV28 and TRBJ1-4; D uncertain. Trimming stripped 2 bases from V and 0 bases from J, with 10 bases between. The V gene's germline CDR1 is MDHEN and CDR2 SYDVKM. The CDR3 has 16 residues. In nucleotides, the CDR3 is TGTGCCAGCAGTTTACTGAGGGTAGCAACTAATGAAAAACTGTTTTTT. Its translation is CASSLLRVATNEKLFF.

V usage is TRBV29-1 and J usage is TRBJ2-5; possible D gene TRBD1, 6 bases. The V and J ends lost 2 bases and 1 base respectively, with 8 bases between them. CDR3 size: 13 residues. CDR1 is SQVTM, CDR2 ANQGSEA, per germline. The CDR3 reads CSVERTAQETQYF. In DNA form, the CDR3 reads TGCAGCGTTGAACGGACAGCCCAAGAGACCCAGTACTTC.

The gene calls are TRBV6-1 and TRBJ1-1, with TRBD1 as a possible D gene (5 bases). The V end was cut by 5 bases, the J end by 1 base, with 8 bases between. The germline V gene has CDR1 MNHNS and CDR2 SASEGT. The CDR3 runs to 13 residues. CDR3 coding DNA: TGTGCCAGCAGTCTCGGACAGAACACTGAAGCTTTCTTT. This gives the protein CASSLGQNTEAFF.

The V gene is TRBV7-2, the J gene TRBJ2-7, with TRBD1 as a possible D gene (5 bases). The length of the CDR3 is 14 residues. V lost 2 bases, J lost 2 bases, and 10 bases lay in between. In germline, CDR1 is SGHTA, CDR2 FQGNSA. Here the CDR3 reads CASSLQGTPYEQYF. The CDR3 coding sequence is TGTGCCAGCAGCTTACAGGGTACTCCCTACGAGCAGTACTTC.

In the case of this clone: The same CDR3 can be traced to other DNA sequences in this sample. The V call is TRBV20-1, the J call TRBJ2-7, with unresolved D. Trimming left V 3 bases short and J 2 bases short, with 5 bases between. Per the germline V gene, CDR1 is DFQATT and CDR2 is SNEGSKA (reference sequence). The CDR3 loop spans 11 amino acids. CDR3 nucleotides: TGCAGTGCTAGCGTTACCTACGAGCAGTACTTC. This codes for CSASVTYEQYF.